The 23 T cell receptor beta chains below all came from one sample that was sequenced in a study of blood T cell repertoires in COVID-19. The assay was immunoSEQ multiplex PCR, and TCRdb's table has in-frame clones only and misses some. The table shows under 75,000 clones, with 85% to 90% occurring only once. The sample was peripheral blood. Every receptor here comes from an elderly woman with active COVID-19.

The CDR3: CASTSTGVAFF. In DNA, the CDR3 is TGTGCCAGTACCTCGACAGGGGTAGCTTTCTTT. The V call is TRBV19, the J call TRBJ1-1, with 8 bases that match TRBD1. The CDR3 is 11 amino acids. Looked up from germline, CDR1 is LNHDA and CDR2 is SQIVND (reference sequence). V shed 7 bases and J 10 bases; nucleotides not matched to a gene: 5.

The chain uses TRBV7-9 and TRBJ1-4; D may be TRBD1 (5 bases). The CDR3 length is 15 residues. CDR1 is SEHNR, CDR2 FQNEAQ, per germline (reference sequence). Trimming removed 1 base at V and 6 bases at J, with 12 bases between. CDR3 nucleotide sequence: TGTGCCAGCAGCTTAGGACTGCCGGGGGATGAAAAACTGTTTTTT. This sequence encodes CASSLGLPGDEKLFF.

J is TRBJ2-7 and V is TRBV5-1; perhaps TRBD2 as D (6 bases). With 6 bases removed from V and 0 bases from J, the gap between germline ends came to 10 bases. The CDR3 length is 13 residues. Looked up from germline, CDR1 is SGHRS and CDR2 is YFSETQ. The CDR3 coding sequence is TGCGCCAGCACGGACTATCGCTCCTACGAGCAGTACTTC. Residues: CASTDYRSYEQYF.

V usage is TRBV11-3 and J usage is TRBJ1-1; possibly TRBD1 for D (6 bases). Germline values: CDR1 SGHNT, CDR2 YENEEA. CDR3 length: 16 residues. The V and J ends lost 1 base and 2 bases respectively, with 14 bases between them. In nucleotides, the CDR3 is TGTGCCAGCAGCTTAGGGGCAGGGGTTGGAAACACTGAAGCTTTCTTT. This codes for CASSLGAGVGNTEAFF.

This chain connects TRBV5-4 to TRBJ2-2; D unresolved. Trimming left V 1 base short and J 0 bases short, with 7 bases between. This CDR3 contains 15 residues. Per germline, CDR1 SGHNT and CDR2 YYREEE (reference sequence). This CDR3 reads CASSLKQTNTGELFF. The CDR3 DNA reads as TGTGCCAGCAGCTTGAAACAGACGAACACCGGGGAGCTGTTTTTT.

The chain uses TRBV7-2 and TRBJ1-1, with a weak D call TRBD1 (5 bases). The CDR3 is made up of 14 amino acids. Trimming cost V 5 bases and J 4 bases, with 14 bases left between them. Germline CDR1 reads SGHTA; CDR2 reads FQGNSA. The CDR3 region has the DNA TGTGCCAGCAGCATTTTAACGGGGGGCACTGAAGCTTTCTTT. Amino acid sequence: CASSILTGGTEAFF.

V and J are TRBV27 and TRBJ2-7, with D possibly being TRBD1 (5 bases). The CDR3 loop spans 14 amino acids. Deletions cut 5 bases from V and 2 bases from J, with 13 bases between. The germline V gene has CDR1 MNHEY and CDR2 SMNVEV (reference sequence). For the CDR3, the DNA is TGTGCCAGCAGTACTCCACAGGCTACCTACGAGCAGTACTTC. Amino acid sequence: CASSTPQATYEQYF.

Here the CDR3 reads CASSVGAGGLYEQYF. CDR3 nucleotides: TGTGCCAGCAGCGTAGGGGCAGGGGGCCTCTACGAGCAGTACTTC. The chain combines TRBV9 with TRBJ2-7; 8 nucleotides align to TRBD1. Trimming cost V 0 bases and J 3 bases; bases outside gene matches: 5. CDR1 SGDLS and CDR2 YYNGEE come from the germline V gene. There are 15 residues in the CDR3.

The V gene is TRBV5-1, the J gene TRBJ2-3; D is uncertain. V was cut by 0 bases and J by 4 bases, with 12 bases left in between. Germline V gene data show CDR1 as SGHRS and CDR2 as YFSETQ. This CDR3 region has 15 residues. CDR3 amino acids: CASSLATGRADTQYF. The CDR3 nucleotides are TGCGCCAGCAGCTTGGCCACCGGCCGGGCAGATACGCAGTATTTT.

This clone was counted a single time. The CDR3 coding sequence is TGCGCCAGCAGCCAATGGCAGGGAGAGACCCAGTACTTC. The encoded protein is CASSQWQGETQYF. The chain joins TRBV4-1 to TRBJ2-5, with D perhaps TRBD1 (5 bases). The CDR3 runs 13 residues. CDR1 MGHRA and CDR2 YSYEKL come from the germline V gene. V gave up 2 bases and J gave up 4 bases, with 8 bases separating them.

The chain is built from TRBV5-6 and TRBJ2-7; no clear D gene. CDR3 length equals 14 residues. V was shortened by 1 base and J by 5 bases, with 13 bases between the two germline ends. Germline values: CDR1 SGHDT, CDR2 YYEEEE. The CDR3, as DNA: TGTGCCAGCAGCTTGAGGCTAGTGAGGCACGAGCAGTACTTC. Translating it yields CASSLRLVRHEQYF. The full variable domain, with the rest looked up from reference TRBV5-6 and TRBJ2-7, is DAGVTQSPTHLIKTRGQQVTLRCSPKSGHDTVSWYQQALGQGPQFIFQYYEEEERQRGNFPDRFSGHQFPNYSSELNVNALLLGDSALYLCASSLRLVRHEQYFGPGTRLTVT.

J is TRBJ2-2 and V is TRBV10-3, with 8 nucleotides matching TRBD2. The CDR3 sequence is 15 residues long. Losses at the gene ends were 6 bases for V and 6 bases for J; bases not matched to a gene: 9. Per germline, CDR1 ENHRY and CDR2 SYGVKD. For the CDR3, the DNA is TGTGCCATCAGCCAGTCACTAGCGGTGGCCGGGGAGCTGTTTTTT. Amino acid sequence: CAISQSLAVAGELFF.

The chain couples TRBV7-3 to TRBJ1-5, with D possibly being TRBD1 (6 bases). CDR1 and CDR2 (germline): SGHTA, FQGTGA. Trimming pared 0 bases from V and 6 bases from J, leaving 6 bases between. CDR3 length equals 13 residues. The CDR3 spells CASSLTGGQPQHF. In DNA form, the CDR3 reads TGTGCCAGCAGCTTAACAGGGGGTCAGCCCCAGCATTTT. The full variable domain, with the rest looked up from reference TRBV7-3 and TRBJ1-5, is GAGVSQTPSNKVTEKGKYVELRCDPISGHTALYWYRQSLGQGPEFLIYFQGTGAADDSGLPNDRFFAVRPEGSVSTLKIQRTERGDSAVYLCASSLTGGQPQHFGDGTRLSIL.

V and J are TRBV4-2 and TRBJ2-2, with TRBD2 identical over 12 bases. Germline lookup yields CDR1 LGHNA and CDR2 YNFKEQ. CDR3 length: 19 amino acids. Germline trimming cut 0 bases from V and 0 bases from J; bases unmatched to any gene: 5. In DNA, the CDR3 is TGTGCCAGCAGCCAAGACGTAACTAGCGGGGGGACGAACACCGGGGAGCTGTTTTTT. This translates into CASSQDVTSGGTNTGELFF.

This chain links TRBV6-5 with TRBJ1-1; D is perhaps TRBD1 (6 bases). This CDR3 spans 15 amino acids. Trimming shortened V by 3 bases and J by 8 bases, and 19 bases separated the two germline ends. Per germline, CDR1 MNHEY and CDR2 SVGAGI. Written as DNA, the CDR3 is TGTGCCAGCAGTTATGCCCCGGGGGGCGGCTGGGAAGCTTTCTTT. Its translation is CASSYAPGGGWEAFF.

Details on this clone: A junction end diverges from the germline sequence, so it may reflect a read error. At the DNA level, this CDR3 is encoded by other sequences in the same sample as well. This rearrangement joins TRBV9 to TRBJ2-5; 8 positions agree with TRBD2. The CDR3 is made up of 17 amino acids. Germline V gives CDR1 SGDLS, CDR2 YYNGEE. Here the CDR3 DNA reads TGTGCCCGCAGCGCCCCGCGTCGGGGGGGGGCGGGGGAGACCCAGTACTTC. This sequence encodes CARSAPRRGGAGETQYF.

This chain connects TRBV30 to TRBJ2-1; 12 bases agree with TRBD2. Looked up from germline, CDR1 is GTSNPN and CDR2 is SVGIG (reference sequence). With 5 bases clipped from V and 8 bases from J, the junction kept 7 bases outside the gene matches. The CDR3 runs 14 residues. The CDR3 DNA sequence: TGTGCCTGGGGAGGACTAGCGGGGTGGGATGAGCAGTTCTTC. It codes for CAWGGLAGWDEQFF.

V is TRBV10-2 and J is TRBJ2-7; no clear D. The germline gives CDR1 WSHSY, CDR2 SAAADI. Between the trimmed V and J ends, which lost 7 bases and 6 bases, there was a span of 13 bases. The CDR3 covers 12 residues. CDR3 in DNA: TGCGCCAGCACGGAGTTGGGTGGCGAGCAGTACTTC. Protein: CASTELGGEQYF.

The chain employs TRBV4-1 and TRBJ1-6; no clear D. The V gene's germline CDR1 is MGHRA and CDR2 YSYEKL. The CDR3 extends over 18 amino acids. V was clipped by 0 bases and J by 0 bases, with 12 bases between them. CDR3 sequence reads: CASSQEGSGSSYNSPLHF. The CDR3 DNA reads TGCGCCAGCAGCCAAGAGGGCAGTGGGAGCTCCTATAATTCACCCCTCCACTTT.

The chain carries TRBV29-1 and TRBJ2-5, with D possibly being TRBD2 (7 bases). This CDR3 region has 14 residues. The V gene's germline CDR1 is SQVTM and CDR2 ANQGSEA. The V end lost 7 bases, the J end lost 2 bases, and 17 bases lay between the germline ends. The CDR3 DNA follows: TGCAGCGCTGAGGGGGGGGCAGGGCAAGAGACCCAGTACTTC. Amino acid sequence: CSAEGGAGQETQYF.

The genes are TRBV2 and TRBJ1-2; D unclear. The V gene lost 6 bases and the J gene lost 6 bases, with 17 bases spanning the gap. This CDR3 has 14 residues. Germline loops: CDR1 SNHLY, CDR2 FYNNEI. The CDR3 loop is CASRRLGRGDGYTF. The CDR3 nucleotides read TGTGCCAGCAGGCGTCTAGGTCGTGGCGATGGCTACACCTTC.

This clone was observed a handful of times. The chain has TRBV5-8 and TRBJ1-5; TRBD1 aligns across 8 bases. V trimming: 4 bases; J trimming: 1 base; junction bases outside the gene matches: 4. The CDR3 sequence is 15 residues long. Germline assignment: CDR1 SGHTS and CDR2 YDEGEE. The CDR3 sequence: CASSTGQESNQPQHF. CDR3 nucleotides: TGTGCCAGCAGCACGGGACAGGAGAGCAATCAGCCCCAGCATTTT.

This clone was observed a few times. CDR3 sequence reads: CASSPAGVTDTQYF. As DNA, the CDR3 is TGCGCCAGCAGCCCAGCGGGGGTGACAGATACGCAGTATTTT. V gene TRBV5-1 combines with J gene TRBJ2-3; 8 bases map to TRBD2. CDR3 length: 14 residues. In germline, CDR1 is SGHRS, CDR2 YFSETQ. V was clipped by 4 bases and J by 3 bases; unmatched bases: 4.